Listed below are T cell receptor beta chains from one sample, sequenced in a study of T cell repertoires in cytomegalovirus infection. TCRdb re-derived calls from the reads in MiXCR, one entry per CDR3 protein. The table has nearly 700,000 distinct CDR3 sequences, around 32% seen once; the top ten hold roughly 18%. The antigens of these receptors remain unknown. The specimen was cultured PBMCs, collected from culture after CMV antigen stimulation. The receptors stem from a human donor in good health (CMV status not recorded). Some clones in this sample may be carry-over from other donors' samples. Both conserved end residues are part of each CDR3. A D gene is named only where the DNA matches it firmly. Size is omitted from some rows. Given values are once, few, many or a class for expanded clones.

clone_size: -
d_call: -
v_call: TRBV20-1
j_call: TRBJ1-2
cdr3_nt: TGCAGTGCTAGCCAAGGGGGACCGACTAACTATGGCTACACCTTC
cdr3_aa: CSASQGGPTNYGYTF

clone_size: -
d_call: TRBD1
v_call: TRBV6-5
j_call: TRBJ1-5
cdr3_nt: TGTGCCAGCAGGCAGACAGGGAGGAATCAGCCCCAGCATTTT
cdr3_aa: CASRQTGRNQPQHF

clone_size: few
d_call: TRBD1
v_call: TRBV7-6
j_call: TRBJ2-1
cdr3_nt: TGTGCCAGCAGCCCGGACAGGGTCAACAATGAGCAGTTCTTC
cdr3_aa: CASSPDRVNNEQFF

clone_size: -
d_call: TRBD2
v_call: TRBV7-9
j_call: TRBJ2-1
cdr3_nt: TGTGCCAGCAGCTTAGGCGGGAGGCTGTACAATGAGCAGTTCTTC
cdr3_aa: CASSLGGRLYNEQFF

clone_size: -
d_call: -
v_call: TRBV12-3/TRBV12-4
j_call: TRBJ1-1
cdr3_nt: TGTGCCAGCAGCGACAGACACGAAGCTTTCTTT
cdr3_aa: CASSDRHEAFF

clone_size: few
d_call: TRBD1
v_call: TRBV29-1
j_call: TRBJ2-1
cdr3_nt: TGCAGCGTTGGAGCCCGACTACAGGGGCCCCCCTACAATGAGCAGTTCTTC
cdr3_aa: CSVGARLQGPPYNEQFF

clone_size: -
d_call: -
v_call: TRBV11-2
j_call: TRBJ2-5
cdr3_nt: TGTGCCAGCAGCTTAGTTCGGAAGCCTTGGACCCAGTACTTC
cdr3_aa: CASSLVRKPWTQYF

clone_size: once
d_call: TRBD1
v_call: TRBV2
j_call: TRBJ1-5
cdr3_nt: TGTGCCAGCAGTGGGCAGGGGGCCCATCAGCCCCAGCATTTT
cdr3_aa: CASSGQGAHQPQHF

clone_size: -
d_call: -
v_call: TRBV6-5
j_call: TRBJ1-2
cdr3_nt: TGTGCCAGCAGTTACTCGAGCTCGGACACCTTACAAGGGGGCTACACCTTC
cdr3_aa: CASSYSSSDTLQGGYTF

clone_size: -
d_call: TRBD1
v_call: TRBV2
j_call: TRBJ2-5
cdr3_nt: TGTGCCAGCAGATGGACAGGGGGGCAAGAGACCCAGTACTTC
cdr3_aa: CASRWTGGQETQYF